The TCR beta chain under discussion was sequenced for a study of T-cell memory formation after mild COVID-19. Study background: TCR clusters largely stayed donor specific.

Via MiXCR, TCRdb re-called the 5' RACE reads, giving one row per CDR3 protein. The sample has 450,000 to 650,000 distinct CDR3 sequences, about a sixth seen once. On this clonotype itself: Its specificity is not known.

The CDR3 is made up of 13 amino acids. The germline V gene has CDR1 SGDLS and CDR2 YYNGEE. The ends were cut back, 4 bases at V and 4 bases at J, with 10 bases in the middle. Overall study results and limits: Within pre-infection memory, some responding clones were found, suggesting cross-reactive memory joined.

The sample consisted of PBMCs or a T cell subset sorted from them (not recorded which). The J gene is TRBJ2-3, the V gene TRBV9; no clear D. The source is an adult woman who had mild COVID-19 (a few samples of this study predate the infection). Cell type and time point are not known. The CDR3 sequence is CASSNDGSDTQYF. CDR3 in DNA: TGTGCCAGCAGCAATGACGGATCAGATACGCAGTATTTT.